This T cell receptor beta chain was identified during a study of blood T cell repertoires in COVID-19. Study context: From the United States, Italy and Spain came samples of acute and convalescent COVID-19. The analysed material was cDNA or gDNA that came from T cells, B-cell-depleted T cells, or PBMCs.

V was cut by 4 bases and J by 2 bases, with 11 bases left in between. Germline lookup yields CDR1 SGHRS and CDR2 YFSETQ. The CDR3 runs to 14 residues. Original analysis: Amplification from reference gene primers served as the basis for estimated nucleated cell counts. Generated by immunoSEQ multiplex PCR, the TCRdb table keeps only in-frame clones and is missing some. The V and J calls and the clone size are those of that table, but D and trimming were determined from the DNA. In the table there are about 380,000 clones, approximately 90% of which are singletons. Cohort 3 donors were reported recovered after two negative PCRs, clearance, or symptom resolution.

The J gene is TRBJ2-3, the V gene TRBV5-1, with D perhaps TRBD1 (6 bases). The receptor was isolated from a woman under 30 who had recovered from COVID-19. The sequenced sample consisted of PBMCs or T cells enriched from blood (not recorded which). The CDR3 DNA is TGCGCCAGCAGCGGGACACGCACCACAGATACGCAGTATTTT. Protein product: CASSGTRTTDTQYF.